A single T cell receptor beta chain is shown here with its context. Its antigen is currently not known. Base-call qualities are not available, and no considerably larger clone is one nucleotide away. The data were obtained in a study of T-cell memory formation after mild COVID-19 (dated by TCRdb to about 2021). Regarding the study in general: TCR sequence clusters from the two donors were largely donor specific. Longitudinal TCRalpha and TCRbeta repertoire sequencing tracked T-cell clones expanding and contracting after mild COVID-19 in two donors. Two young, previously healthy adult volunteers made up the cohort, one male and one female.

TCRdb names Illumina NovaSeq 6000 as the instrument used. cDNA libraries for TCRalpha and TCRbeta were prepared by 5'RACE using constant-segment primers, with sample barcodes and unique molecular identifiers added. Trizol reagent was used to extract RNA from every sample. Libraries were amplified in two PCR steps, with a second sample barcode and Illumina TruSeq adapters added in the second step. The libraries were sequenced on an Illumina NovaSeq using 2 x 150 bp paired-end reads. As for the authors' bioinformatics: Demultiplexing of reads and collapsing into UMI-guided consensus sequences were performed with migec v1.2.7. Using mixcr v2.1.11, UMI consensuses were aligned to TRA and TRB V and J templates and then assembled into clonotypes. A clonotype was counted as expanded or contracted only if both edgeR and NoisET called the change significant, with noise models trained on biological replicates. edgeR calls used a false discovery rate-adjusted p below 0.01 and a log2 fold-change threshold of 1. As an exploratory analysis of dynamics, PCA with hierarchical clustering was applied to max-normalized trajectories of the 1000 most abundant clonotypes. Separately sequenced CD4+ and CD8+ repertoires were used to assign a CD4 or CD8 phenotype to each responding clone. Using fastp trimming at Q25 and MiXCR clonotype assembly, TCRdb reanalyzed the public sequencing data and kept in-frame beta chains. One record per CDR3 amino acid sequence lists the most common genes and DNA. The V and J calls were not made by the authors but by TCRdb's processing. This sample has hundreds of thousands of distinct CDR3 sequences in its table, and less than 25% of those were observed once. The leading ten clones occupy 21% of the sample.

Ficoll-Paque density gradient centrifugation was the method used to isolate PBMCs. Summary of the overall study and its limitations: Only two mild cases were covered by the study, and larger cohorts that include severe cases with pre-infection samples were considered necessary. From day 15 to 85, contracting clones showed balanced CD4/CD8 phenotypes, whereas a second wave of clones that expanded from day 15 to 37 leaned towards CD4+. SARS-CoV-2 specificity of the second-wave clones peaking on day 37 was not confirmed. Some responding clones were detected in pre-infection memory, suggesting pre-existing cross-reactive memory T cells joined the SARS-CoV-2 response. Contracting CD4+ clones were located mainly in the CM and EM memory subsets, whereas CD8+ clones were found to be enriched in EMRA.

The CDR3 has 12 amino acids, counting the end cysteine and phenylalanine. Of all the DNA, just the CDR3 is kept, 36 bases in frame from base 1. V is trimmed back by 5 bases and J by 7 bases, and the junction contains 0 bases that no gene match accounts for. Per the germline V gene, SGHTA is the CDR1 and FQGNSA is the CDR2. The material sequenced was PBMCs or a T cell subset sorted from them (not recorded which). The chain couples TRBV7-2 to TRBJ2-5; the central 11 bases match TRBD2. This TCR was recovered from a man between 18 and 29 years old who had mild COVID-19 (a few samples of this study predate the infection). The sample titles of this study are shuffled in the database, so cell type and time point are left out; the donor was told from shared clones. The bases read TGTGCCAGCAGCGGACTAGCGGGGACCCAGTACTTC. Translated, this is CASSGLAGTQYF. The CDR3, completed at both ends by the reference TRBV7-2 and TRBJ2-5 genes, gives the full variable domain GAGVSQSPSNKVTEKGKDVELRCDPISGHTALYWYRQSLGQGLEFLIYFQGNSAPDKSGLPSDRFSAERTGGSVSTLTIQRTQQEDSAVYLCASSGLAGTQYFGPGTRLLVL.